The sequence of this TCR beta chain was determined in a study of glioma-infiltrating T cells after dendritic cell vaccination. Study information: Dendritic cell vaccine was injected intradermally three times, biweekly.

This CDR3 has 15 residues. The J segment lost 2 bases and the V segment lost 4 bases, leaving 7 bases of the junction unmatched. From germline, CDR1 is KGHSH and CDR2 LQKENI. With regard to this clone: Its antigen is not known.

This sample's time point: after dendritic cell vaccination, including at tumor progression/relapse. Points from the study as a whole: Few patients contributed both blood and tumor specimens.

TCRdb's table, derived via immunoSEQ multiplex PCR, lists solely in-frame clones and lacks some. The data show approximately 85,000 clones, 85% seen once. The clonotype was recovered from a human donor with glioblastoma. The V call is TRBV18, the J call TRBJ2-7, with 8 bases lining up with TRBD1. This specimen was blood, taken after dendritic cell vaccination. The CDR3 DNA follows: TGTGCCAGCTCACGCGTGACAGGGGTCCCCTACGAGCAGTACTTC. Residues: CASSRVTGVPYEQYF.